The source of this T cell receptor beta chain is a study of tumor-infiltrating lymphocytes in primary liver carcinoma. In regard to this clonotype: Its antigen is unknown. Relative to the germline gene, one junction end is altered; a read error may explain this.

Production of TCR beta cDNA used approximately 0.55 ug total RNA together with a constant-region primer. Libraries for TCR beta were built through three nested multiplex PCR rounds, which together made up a slightly modified ARM-PCR procedure. Each CDR3 protein is one row after TCRdb ran MiXCR on the multiplex PCR reads. The profile covers around 70,000 distinct CDR3 sequences, with roughly three quarters appearing a single time and about a quarter taken by the ten largest. Whole-study findings and limits: Among the pair types, tumor region pairs showed more overlap than tumor-adjacent and tumor-blood pairs.

The source material, about 20-30 mg of unsorted bulk tissue, was used to co-extract RNA and DNA. Each participant had primary liver carcinoma, and surgical resection was the treatment. Sequencing was carried out using liver tumor tissue from sampling region 4. Regarding subset: tumor region T4, right-lateral pole. This receptor was identified in a man aged 35 to 55 with primary liver carcinoma and hepatitis B virus infection.

In DNA form, the CDR3 reads TGCGCCAGCAGCCAAGATAAACTAGCGGATGAGCAGTTCTTC. Amino acid sequence: CASSQDKLADEQFF. This chain links TRBV4-2 with TRBJ2-1, with 8 nucleotides matching TRBD2. Germline assignment: CDR1 LGHNA and CDR2 YNFKEQ. This CDR3 comprises 14 residues.